The source of this T cell receptor (beta chain) is a study of T cells in Graves' hyperthyroidism and ophthalmopathy. Findings of the study overall: Most clonotypes that expanded in the thyroid above 0.001 also showed up in blood.

This clonotype was seen at least ten times. Its antigen is undetermined. TCR beta CDR3 regions were amplified from RNA. During a first-round RT-PCR of the TCR CDR3, the HTBI primer set was used. Via MiXCR, TCRdb re-called the multiplex PCR reads, giving one row per CDR3 protein. The table lists some 560,000 distinct CDR3 sequences, 11% to 15% of them singletons. V dropped 5 bases and J dropped 5; count of bases not matched to a gene: 8. The CDR3 runs 15 residues. A roughly 10 ml volume of fresh peripheral blood provided the PBMCs. The sequencing sample was made of blood. This chain uses TRBV12-3 or TRBV12-4 with TRBJ2-2, with 7 bases lining up with TRBD1. This TCR derives from a woman aged 35 to 49 with Graves' hyperthyroidism. CDR3 loop: CASSTRQGGTGELFF. The CDR3 DNA sequence: TGTGCCAGCAGTACTCGACAGGGTGGGACCGGGGAGCTGTTTTTT.